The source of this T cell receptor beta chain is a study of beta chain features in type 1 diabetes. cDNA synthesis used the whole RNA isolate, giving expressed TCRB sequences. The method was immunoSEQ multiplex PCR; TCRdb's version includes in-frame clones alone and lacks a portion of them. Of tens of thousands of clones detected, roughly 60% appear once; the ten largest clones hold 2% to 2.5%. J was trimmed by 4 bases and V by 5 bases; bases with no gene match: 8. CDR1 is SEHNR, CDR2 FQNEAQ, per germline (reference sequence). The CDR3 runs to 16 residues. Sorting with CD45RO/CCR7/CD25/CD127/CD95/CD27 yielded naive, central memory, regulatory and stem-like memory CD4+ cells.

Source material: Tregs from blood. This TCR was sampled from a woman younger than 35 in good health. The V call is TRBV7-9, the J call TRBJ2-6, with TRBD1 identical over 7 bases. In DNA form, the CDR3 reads TGTGCCAGCAGCCCGACAGGGCTCGGGGGGGCCAACGTCCTGACTTTC. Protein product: CASSPTGLGGANVLTF.